Listed below are T cell receptor beta chains from one sample, sequenced in a study of cytomegalovirus exposure and HLA in healthy donors. Only in-frame clones appear in the TCRdb table, and some are missing; sequencing was by immunoSEQ multiplex PCR. Of more than 250,000 clones detected, about 90% appear once; the ten largest clones hold approximately 2.4%. Sequencing input: PBMCs. The receptors derive from a woman aged 18 to 35 in good health and CMV-seronegative. CDR3s leave out the opening cysteine and the closing phenylalanine or tryptophan. The order of the fields is V gene, clone size, J gene, CDR3 protein. Size values are once, few and many counts, or a class for expanded clones, and some rows have none.

TRBV5-1,NA,TRBJ2-2,ASSLGTGIHGELF
TRBV4-1,NA,TRBJ2-7,ASSQDEGGPYEQY
TRBV2,NA,TRBJ1-2,ASSESGNYGYT
TRBV30,NA,TRBJ1-2,AWSVLDSSGYT
TRBV7-3,NA,TRBJ1-5,ASSLTAGAGQPQH
TRBV25-1,NA,TRBJ1-1,ASSEYPFRGEAF
TRBV7-9,NA,TRBJ1-2,SSSPPGQGNYGYT
TRBV10-3,NA,TRBJ1-1,AIAEGTEAF
TRBV4-1,NA,TRBJ1-4,ASSQAVEGAREKLF
TRBV10-3,NA,TRBJ2-3,AISVSTGLAGGGTDTQY
TRBV29-1,NA,TRBJ2-1,SVGGFLVGQGEEISWNEQF
TRBV18,NA,TRBJ2-7,ASSPGTSGYEQY
TRBV11-2,NA,TRBJ1-2,ASSTLQGGYGYT
TRBV7-2,NA,TRBJ1-2,ASSLAYRGLGGYT
TRBV9,once,TRBJ1-2,ASSVGEGGYGYT
TRBV11-2,once,TRBJ2-7,ASSLAGQAYEQY
TRBV29-1,NA,TRBJ1-1,SVGGQGTEAF
TRBV15,NA,TRBJ2-3,ATSRDVERGQITDTQY
TRBV29-1,NA,TRBJ2-3,SLGGADTQY
TRBV6-5,once,TRBJ1-2,ASSYNQGIYGYT
TRBV5-1,NA,TRBJ2-1,ASWGVFPYNNEQF
TRBV11-3,NA,TRBJ2-1,ASSIGTNEQF
TRBV7-2,NA,TRBJ1-2,ASSLQGNYGYT
TRBV18,NA,TRBJ2-3,ASSPAGGGTDTQY
TRBV7-9,NA,TRBJ2-7,ASSARTGTYEQY
TRBV30,NA,TRBJ1-1,AWSARPFEAF
TRBV14,NA,TRBJ2-7,ASSQAYRFYEQY
TRBV13,NA,TRBJ2-7,ASSPRPGQGPGEQY
TRBV6-4,once,TRBJ1-6,ASSDSSVGTGPLH
TRBV29-1,NA,TRBJ1-1,SVGRAKGANTEAF
TRBV27,NA,TRBJ2-5,ASSQNGGARETQY
TRBV19,NA,TRBJ2-2,ASSIWTGGTGELF
TRBV5-1,few,TRBJ2-2,ASSLELTGNTGELF
TRBV6-5,NA,TRBJ2-4,ASSYDSTKNIQY
TRBV15,NA,TRBJ2-2,ATSSKLNTGELF
TRBV5-1,NA,TRBJ1-2,ASSSGQPNYGYT
TRBV2,once,TRBJ2-2,ASSPGTNTGELF
TRBV30,NA,TRBJ1-5,AWKGVGGNQPQH
TRBV30,NA,TRBJ2-7,AWSVRGQGSHEQY
TRBV5-6,NA,TRBJ2-5,ASSLGYRGETQY
TRBV11-3,NA,TRBJ1-6,ASSLDGQINSPLH
TRBV6-4,NA,TRBJ1-1,ASSSGQGLEAF
TRBV5-4,once,TRBJ2-2,ASSLGARGVGELF